Shown below are 23 T cell receptor beta chains from a single sample sequenced in a study. TCRdb reprocessed the RT-PCR reads with MiXCR, giving one entry per CDR3 protein. The data show about 680,000 distinct CDR3 sequences, with 12% to 15% seen just once and 3% to 4.5% held by the top ten. The specimen sequenced was memory CD4+ T cells from blood. These receptors came from a female donor in good health, serving as a healthy control.

The V call is TRBV3-1, the J call TRBJ2-1, with D perhaps assigned TRBD1 or TRBD2 (6 bases each). The germline CDR1 and CDR2 sequences are LGHDT and YNNKEL (reference sequence). The ends were cut back, 3 bases at V and 12 bases at J, with 27 bases in the middle. This CDR3 contains 17 residues. CDR3 protein: CASSHHYGGGSTDTQFF. As DNA, the CDR3 is TGTGCCAGCAGCCATCATTACGGAGGGGGAAGCACAGATACGCAGTTCTTC.

This clonotype appeared a few times. Mismatch with germline at one junction end may stem from a read error. The chain is built from TRBV5-1 and TRBJ2-6; 7 bases map to TRBD1. CDR3 length: 12 residues. CDR1 is SGHRS and CDR2 is YFSETQ in the germline V gene. DNA of the CDR3: TGCGCCAGCAGCGGGGACAGACCCCCCCTGGCTTTC. Protein product: CASSGDRPPLAF.

V and J are TRBV6-1 and TRBJ1-6; TRBD1 is a possible D gene (5 bases). This CDR3 has 13 residues. CDR1 is MNHNS, CDR2 SASEGT, per germline. Trimming left V 1 base short and J 10 bases short, with 8 bases between. CDR3 nucleotides: TGTGCCAGCAGTGAAGTTGGGGGATCACCCCTCCACTTT. Its translation is CASSEVGGSPLHF.

This clonotype was detected only a few times. The J gene is TRBJ2-7, the V gene TRBV27, with D unclear. Trimming left V 0 bases short and J 5 bases short, with 17 bases between. The CDR3 runs 16 residues. Germline CDR1 MNHEY, CDR2 SMNVEV (reference sequence). CDR3 DNA: TGTGCCAGCAGTTTATCGGGCTTTTGGGGTCAACACGAGCAGTACTTC. Amino acid sequence: CASSLSGFWGQHEQYF.

This clonotype was picked up a small number of times. The gene calls are TRBV5-1 and TRBJ2-6; D might be TRBD2 (5 bases). Trimming took off 4 bases at V and 2 bases at J, with 7 bases between the two ends. The CDR3 consists of 14 residues. Germline CDR1 and CDR2: SGHRS and YFSETQ. The CDR3 region has the DNA TGCGCCAGCAGCCAGACTACTGGGGCCAACGTCCTGACTTTC. Residues: CASSQTTGANVLTF.

This clonotype appeared a few times. The V call is TRBV20-1, the J call TRBJ2-2, with 7 bases lining up with TRBD1. From germline, CDR1 is DFQATT and CDR2 SNEGSKA (reference sequence). The CDR3 spans 15 residues. V trimming: 5 bases; J trimming: 2 bases; junction bases outside the gene matches: 8. CDR3 DNA sequence: TGCAGTGCTTCCGGGACAGTGCCAAACACCGGGGAGCTGTTTTTT. Protein product: CSASGTVPNTGELFF.

J is TRBJ1-5 and V is TRBV6-2 or TRBV6-3, with D perhaps matching TRBD1 (5 bases). CDR3 length: 15 residues. Germline V CDR1 and CDR2: MNHEY, SVGEGT. Trimming removed 6 bases at V and 2 bases at J, with 14 bases between. The CDR3 loop is CASSPSGSGNQPQHF. CDR3 DNA sequence: TGTGCCAGCAGCCCCTCAGGGAGCGGCAATCAGCCCCAGCATTTT.

This clonotype has a count of ten or more. The chain links TRBV7-6 to TRBJ1-2; tentatively, D is TRBD1 (6 bases). The germline V and J ends were trimmed by 8 bases and 0 bases, with 10 bases remaining between them. CDR1 and CDR2 from the germline V gene are SGHVS and FNYEAQ. The CDR3 is 13 residues long. CDR3 bases: TGTGCCAGCGGACAGTTAGCTAACTATGGCTACACCTTC. It encodes CASGQLANYGYTF. Drawing the rest from reference TRBV7-6 and TRBJ1-2, the complete variable domain is GAGVSQSPRYKVTKRGQDVALRCDPISGHVSLYWYRQALGQGPEFLTYFNYEAQQDKSGLPNDRFSAERPEGSISTLTIQRTEQRDSAMYRCASGQLANYGYTFGSGTRLTVV.

The rearrangement links TRBV18 to TRBJ1-2, with D maybe TRBD1 (6 bases). V was cut by 3 bases and J by 7 bases, with 12 bases left in between. The V gene's germline CDR1 is KGHSH and CDR2 LQKENI. The CDR3 totals 13 residues. This CDR3 reads CASSPQQGSGYTF. DNA for the CDR3: TGTGCCAGCTCACCGCAACAGGGATCTGGCTACACCTTC.

On this clonotype itself: The germline gene is not matched at one end of the junction; a read error may be the cause. The chain recombines TRBV5-1 with TRBJ2-6; D possibly corresponds to TRBD2 (5 bases). Germline V lookup: CDR1 SGHRS, CDR2 YFSETQ. The CDR3 is made up of 15 amino acids. This CDR3 reads CATQEGASGTNVLTF. CDR3 DNA: TGCGCCACCCAAGAGGGTGCCTCTGGGACCAACGTCCTGACTTTC.

The chain couples TRBV5-4 to TRBJ2-3; D is undetermined. The CDR3 totals 13 residues. Trimming stripped 1 base from V and 6 bases from J, with 9 bases between. The germline CDR1 and CDR2 sequences are SGHNT and YYREEE (reference sequence). CDR3 nucleotide sequence: TGTGCCAGCAGCTTGACACTTGGGGATACGCAGTATTTT. Its protein is CASSLTLGDTQYF.

This clonotype has only a few counts. The chain is built from TRBV12-3 or TRBV12-4 and TRBJ2-1; D is perhaps TRBD1 (6 bases). There are 12 residues in the CDR3. Trimming left V 2 bases short and J 9 bases short, with 8 bases between. Written as DNA, the CDR3 is TGTGCCAGCAGTTTACTACAGGGTGAGCAGTTCTTC. Amino acid sequence: CASSLLQGEQFF.

The gene calls are TRBV11-2 and TRBJ2-1; 8 bases match TRBD1. This CDR3 spans 15 amino acids. From germline, CDR1 is SGHAT and CDR2 FQNNGV. With V trimmed by 3 bases and J by 3 bases, 4 bases remained unmatched. The CDR3: CASSFDRGLYNEQFF. The CDR3 bases are TGTGCCAGCAGCTTCGACAGGGGACTCTACAATGAGCAGTTCTTC. The whole variable domain, filled in from reference TRBV11-2 and TRBJ2-1, reads EAGVAQSPRYKIIEKRQSVAFWCNPISGHATLYWYQQILGQGPKLLIQFQNNGVVDDSQLPKDRFSAERLKGVDSTLKIQPAKLEDSAVYLCASSFDRGLYNEQFFGPGTRLTVL.

This clonotype occurred a few times. This chain links TRBV6-2 or TRBV6-3 with TRBJ2-7; D is unresolved. CDR3 length: 12 residues. The germline V and J ends were trimmed by 4 bases and 2 bases, with 6 bases remaining between them. Germline CDR1 and CDR2: MNHEY and SVGEGT. The CDR3 here is CASSSWTYEQYF. The CDR3 DNA reads as TGTGCCAGCAGTTCATGGACCTACGAGCAGTACTTC.

A word on this clonotype: Just one base apart from a much larger clone, this may be a read error. The chain joins TRBV9 to TRBJ1-2; the D is unclear. CDR1 is SGDLS and CDR2 is YYNGEE in the germline V gene. The CDR3 is 14 residues long. Trimming stripped 3 bases from V and 4 bases from J, with 13 bases between. The CDR3 is CASSAPSTCYGYTF. DNA of the CDR3: TGTGCCAGCAGCGCCCCCTCGACATGCTATGGCTACACCTTC.

In this sample, this clonotype turned up many times. The V and J genes are TRBV10-3 and TRBJ1-2; TRBD1 aligns across 8 bases. The CDR3 consists of 14 residues. The trim removed 5 bases at V and 6 bases at J, leaving 8 bases unmatched. Germline V gene sequence: CDR1 ENHRY, CDR2 SYGVKD. CDR3 sequence: CAISSGQGGDGYTF. In DNA, the CDR3 is TGTGCCATCAGTTCCGGACAGGGAGGGGATGGCTACACCTTC.

In this sample, this clonotype turned up a few times. The V call is TRBV27, the J call TRBJ2-1; D is unresolved. The V and J ends lost 6 bases and 3 bases respectively, with 18 bases between them. Germline CDR1 reads MNHEY; CDR2 reads SMNVEV (reference sequence). The CDR3 is made up of 16 amino acids. CDR3 DNA sequence: TGTGCCAGCAGCCAATGGAGAGCTGGGGACTACAATGAGCAGTTCTTC. Translated: CASSQWRAGDYNEQFF.

This clonotype was counted many times. The rearrangement joins TRBV4-3 to TRBJ1-6; a weak D match, TRBD1 (5 bases). The ends were cut back, 2 bases at V and 7 bases at J, with 6 bases in the middle. The CDR3 extends over 13 amino acids. Germline CDR1 LGHNA, CDR2 YSLEER. The CDR3 region has the DNA TGCGCCAGCAGCCAACACAGGAATTCACCCCTCCACTTT. Translating it yields CASSQHRNSPLHF.

This clonotype has only a few counts. The chain employs TRBV6-6 and TRBJ2-3; 9 nucleotides align to TRBD1. This CDR3 is 15 amino acids long. The J segment lost 5 bases and the V segment lost 5 bases, leaving 8 bases of the junction unmatched. The germline V gene encodes CDR1 MNHNY and CDR2 SVGAGI (reference sequence). Written as DNA, the CDR3 is TGTGCCAGCAGTCGTGGACAGGGGAAGATAGATACGCAGTATTTT. It codes for CASSRGQGKIDTQYF.

This clonotype was observed a handful of times. The rearrangement joins TRBV7-2 to TRBJ2-7; D is ambiguous. V lost 2 bases and J 4 bases, leaving 9 bases between the germline ends. Germline CDR1 and CDR2: SGHTA and FQGNSA. The CDR3 spans 13 residues. The chain's CDR3 is CASSLPTRYEQYF. CDR3 nucleotide sequence: TGTGCCAGCAGCTTACCAACCCGTTACGAGCAGTACTTC.

This clonotype has at least ten counts. The chain couples TRBV10-3 to TRBJ2-7; D possibly corresponds to TRBD1 (7 bases). The V end lost 6 bases, the J end lost 9 bases, and 15 bases lay between the germline ends. Germline-derived CDR1 and CDR2 are ENHRY and SYGVKD. The CDR3 is 12 residues long. The CDR3 region is CAISGGQLVQYF. The CDR3 coding sequence is TGTGCCATCAGCGGGGGACAGTTGGTGCAGTACTTC.

This clonotype was seen a handful of times. CDR3 bases: TGTGCCAGCAGCGCCCGGACTAGCGGGGTATCGGCGGAGTCGTTGAGCGCCGAGCAGTTCTTC. As protein: CASSARTSGVSAESLSAEQFF. The V and J genes are TRBV7-2 and TRBJ2-1; TRBD2 matches 12 bases. V lost 5 bases to trimming and J lost 10 bases; unmatched junction nucleotides: 27. CDR1 is SGHTA and CDR2 is FQGNSA in the germline V gene. The CDR3 totals 21 residues.

This clonotype occurred a few times. The CDR3, as DNA: TGCGCCAGCAGTCCTACAACCATTCGGGACTATGGCTACACCTTC. This sequence encodes CASSPTTIRDYGYTF. The genes are TRBV5-1 and TRBJ1-2, with unresolved D. CDR1 and CDR2 (germline): SGHRS, YFSETQ. With 5 bases removed from V and 3 bases from J, the gap between germline ends came to 17 bases. CDR3 length equals 15 residues.